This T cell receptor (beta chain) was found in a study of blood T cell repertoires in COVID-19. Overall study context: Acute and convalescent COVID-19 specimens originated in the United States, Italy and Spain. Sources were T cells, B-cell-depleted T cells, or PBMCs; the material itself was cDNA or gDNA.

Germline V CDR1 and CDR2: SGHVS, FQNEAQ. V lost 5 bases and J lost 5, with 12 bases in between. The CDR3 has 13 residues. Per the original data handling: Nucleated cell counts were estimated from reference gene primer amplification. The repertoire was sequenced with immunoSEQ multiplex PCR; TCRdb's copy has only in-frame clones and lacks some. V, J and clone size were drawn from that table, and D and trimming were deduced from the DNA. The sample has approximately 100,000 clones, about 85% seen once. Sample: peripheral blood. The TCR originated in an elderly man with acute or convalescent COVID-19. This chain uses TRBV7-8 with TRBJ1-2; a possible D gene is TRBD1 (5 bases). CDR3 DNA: TGTGCCAGCAGCCTTCGTGGGGGGTATGGCTACACCTTC. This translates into CASSLRGGYGYTF.